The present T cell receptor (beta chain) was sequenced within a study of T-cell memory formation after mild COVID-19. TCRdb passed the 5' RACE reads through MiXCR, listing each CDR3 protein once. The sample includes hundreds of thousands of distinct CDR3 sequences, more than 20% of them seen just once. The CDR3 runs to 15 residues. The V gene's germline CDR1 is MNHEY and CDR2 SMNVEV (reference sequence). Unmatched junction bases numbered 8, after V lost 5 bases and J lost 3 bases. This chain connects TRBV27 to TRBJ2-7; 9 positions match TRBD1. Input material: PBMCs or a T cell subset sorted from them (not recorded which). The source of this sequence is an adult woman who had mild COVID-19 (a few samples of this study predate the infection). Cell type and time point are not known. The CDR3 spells CASSTGTGILYEQYF. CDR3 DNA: TGTGCCAGCAGTACCGGGACAGGGATCCTCTACGAGCAGTACTTC.